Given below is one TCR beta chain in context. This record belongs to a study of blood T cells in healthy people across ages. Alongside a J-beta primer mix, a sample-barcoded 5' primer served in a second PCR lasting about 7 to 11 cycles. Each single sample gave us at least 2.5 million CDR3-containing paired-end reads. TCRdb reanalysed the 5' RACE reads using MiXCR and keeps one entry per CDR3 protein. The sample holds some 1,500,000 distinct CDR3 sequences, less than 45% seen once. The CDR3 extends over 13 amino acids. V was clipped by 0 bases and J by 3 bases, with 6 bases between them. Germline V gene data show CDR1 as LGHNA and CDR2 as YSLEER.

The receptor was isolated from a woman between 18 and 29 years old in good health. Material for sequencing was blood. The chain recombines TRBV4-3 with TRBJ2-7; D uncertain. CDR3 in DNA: TGCGCCAGCAGCCAAGAGCACGGCTACGAGCAGTACTTC. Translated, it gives CASSQEHGYEQYF.